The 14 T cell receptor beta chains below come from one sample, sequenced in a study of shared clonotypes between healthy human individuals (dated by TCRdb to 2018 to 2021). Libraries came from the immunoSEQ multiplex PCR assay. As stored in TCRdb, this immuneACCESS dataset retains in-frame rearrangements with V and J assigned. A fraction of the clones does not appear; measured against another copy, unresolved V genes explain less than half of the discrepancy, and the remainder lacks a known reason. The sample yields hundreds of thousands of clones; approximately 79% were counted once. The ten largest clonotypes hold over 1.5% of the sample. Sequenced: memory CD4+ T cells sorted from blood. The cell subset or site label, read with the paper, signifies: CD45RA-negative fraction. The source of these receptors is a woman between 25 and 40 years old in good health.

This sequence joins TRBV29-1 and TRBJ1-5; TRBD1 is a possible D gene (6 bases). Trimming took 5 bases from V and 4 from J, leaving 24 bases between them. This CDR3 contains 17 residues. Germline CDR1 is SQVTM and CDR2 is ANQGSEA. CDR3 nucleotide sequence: TGCAGCGTTTGGGACAACCGGTGGGGCTTTGGAAATCAGCCCCAGCATTTT. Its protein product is CSVWDNRWGFGNQPQHF.

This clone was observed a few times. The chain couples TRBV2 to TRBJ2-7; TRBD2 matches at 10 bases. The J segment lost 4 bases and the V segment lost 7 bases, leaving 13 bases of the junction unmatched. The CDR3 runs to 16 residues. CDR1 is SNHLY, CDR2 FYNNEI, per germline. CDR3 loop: CASTKGGLAGVYEQYF. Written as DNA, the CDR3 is TGTGCCAGCACCAAGGGAGGGCTAGCGGGAGTATACGAGCAGTACTTC.

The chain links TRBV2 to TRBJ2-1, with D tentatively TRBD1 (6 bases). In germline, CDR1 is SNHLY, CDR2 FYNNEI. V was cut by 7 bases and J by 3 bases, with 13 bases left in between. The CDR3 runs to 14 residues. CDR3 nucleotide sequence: TGTGCCAGCATGAAGGACAGAAACTACAATGAGCAGTTCTTC. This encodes CASMKDRNYNEQFF.

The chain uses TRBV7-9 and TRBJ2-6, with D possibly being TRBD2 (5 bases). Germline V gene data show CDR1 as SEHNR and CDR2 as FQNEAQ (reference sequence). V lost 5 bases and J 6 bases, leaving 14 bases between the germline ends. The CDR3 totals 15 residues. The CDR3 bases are TGTGCCAGCAGCGAGGGCCTCCATCAGGCCAACGTCCTGACTTTC. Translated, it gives CASSEGLHQANVLTF.

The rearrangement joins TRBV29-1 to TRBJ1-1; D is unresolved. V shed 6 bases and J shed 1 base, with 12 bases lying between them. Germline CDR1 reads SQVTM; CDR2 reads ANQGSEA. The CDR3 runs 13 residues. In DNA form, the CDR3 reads TGCAGCGTCCGCCCTGACACGAACACTGAAGCTTTCTTT. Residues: CSVRPDTNTEAFF.

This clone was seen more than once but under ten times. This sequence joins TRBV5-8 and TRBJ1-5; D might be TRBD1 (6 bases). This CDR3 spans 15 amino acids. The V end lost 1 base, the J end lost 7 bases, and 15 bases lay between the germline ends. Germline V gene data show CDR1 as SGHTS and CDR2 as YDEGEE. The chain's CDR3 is CASSLSGEGWQPQHF. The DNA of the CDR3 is TGTGCCAGCAGCTTGTCAGGGGAGGGGTGGCAGCCCCAGCATTTT.

The CDR3 DNA follows: TGTGCCAGAGGATGGGGGACAGATAATTCACCCCTCCACTTT. It is translated as CARGWGTDNSPLHF. The chain employs TRBV2 and TRBJ1-6; TRBD1 aligns across 7 bases. V gave up 9 bases and J gave up 5 bases; unmatched junction bases: 7. In germline, CDR1 is SNHLY, CDR2 FYNNEI. The CDR3 is 14 residues long.

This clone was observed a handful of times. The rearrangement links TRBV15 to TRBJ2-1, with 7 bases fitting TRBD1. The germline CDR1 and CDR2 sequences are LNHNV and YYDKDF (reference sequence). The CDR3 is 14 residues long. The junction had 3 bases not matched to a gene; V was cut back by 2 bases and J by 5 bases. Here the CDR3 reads CATSRTGTDNEQFF. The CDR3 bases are TGTGCCACCAGCAGAACGGGGACAGACAATGAGCAGTTCTTC.

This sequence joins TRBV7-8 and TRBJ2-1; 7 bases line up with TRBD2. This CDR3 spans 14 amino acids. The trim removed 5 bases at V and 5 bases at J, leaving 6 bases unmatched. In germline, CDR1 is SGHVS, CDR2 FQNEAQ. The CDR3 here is CASSRTRSDNEQFF. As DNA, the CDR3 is TGTGCCAGCAGCCGGACTAGGTCCGACAATGAGCAGTTCTTC.

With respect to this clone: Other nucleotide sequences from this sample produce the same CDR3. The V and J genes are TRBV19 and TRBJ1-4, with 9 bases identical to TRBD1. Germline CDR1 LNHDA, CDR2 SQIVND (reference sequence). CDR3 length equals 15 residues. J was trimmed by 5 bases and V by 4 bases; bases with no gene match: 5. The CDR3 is CASSRTGTGNEKLFF. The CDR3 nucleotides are TGTGCCAGTAGTAGAACCGGGACAGGGAATGAAAAACTGTTTTTT. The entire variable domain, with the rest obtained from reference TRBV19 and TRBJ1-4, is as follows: DGGITQSPKYLFRKEGQNVTLSCEQNLNHDAMYWYRQDPGQGLRLIYYSQIVNDFQKGDIAEGYSVSREKKESFPLTVTSAQKNPTAFYLCASSRTGTGNEKLFFGSGTQLSVL.

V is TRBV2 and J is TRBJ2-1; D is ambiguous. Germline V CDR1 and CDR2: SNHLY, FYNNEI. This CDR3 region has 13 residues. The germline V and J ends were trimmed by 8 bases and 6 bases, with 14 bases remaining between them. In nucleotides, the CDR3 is TGTGCCAGCTCATGGCGGCAGATCAATGAGCAGTTCTTC. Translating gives CASSWRQINEQFF.

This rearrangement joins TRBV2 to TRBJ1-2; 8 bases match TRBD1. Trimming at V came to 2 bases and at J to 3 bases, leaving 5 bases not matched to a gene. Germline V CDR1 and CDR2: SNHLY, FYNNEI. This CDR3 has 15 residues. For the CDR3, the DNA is TGTGCCAGCAGTGAATTTTCAGGGGGCGACTATGGCTACACCTTC. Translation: CASSEFSGGDYGYTF. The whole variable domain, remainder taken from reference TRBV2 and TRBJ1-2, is EPEVTQTPSHQVTQMGQEVILRCVPISNHLYFYWYRQILGQKVEFLVSFYNNEISEKSEIFDDQFSVERPDGSNFTLKIRSTKLEDSAMYFCASSEFSGGDYGYTFGSGTRLTVV.

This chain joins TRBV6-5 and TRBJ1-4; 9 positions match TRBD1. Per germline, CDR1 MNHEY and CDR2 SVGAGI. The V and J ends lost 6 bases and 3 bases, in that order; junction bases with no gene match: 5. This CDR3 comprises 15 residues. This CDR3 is CASSKDRGANEKLFF. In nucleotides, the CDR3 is TGTGCCAGCAGCAAGGACAGGGGCGCTAATGAAAAACTGTTTTTT.

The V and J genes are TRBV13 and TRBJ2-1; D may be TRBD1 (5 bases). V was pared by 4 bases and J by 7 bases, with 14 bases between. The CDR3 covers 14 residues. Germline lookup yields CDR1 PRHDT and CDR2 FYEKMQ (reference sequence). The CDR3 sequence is CASSSLDRPNEQFF. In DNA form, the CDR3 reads TGTGCCAGCAGCTCCCTCGACAGACCAAATGAGCAGTTCTTC.